This entry is about one TCR beta chain. Antigen unknown. Mouse gene names apply. The read ends 4 residues shy of where the CDR3 ends; the end is completed using the germline J gene. Germline CDR1 and CDR2: NSQYPW and LRSPGD (reference sequence). V trimming: 0 bases; J trimming: 6 bases; junction bases outside the gene matches: 4. CDR3 length equals 16 residues. These data belong to a study of CD8+ T cells in alopecia areata. Points from the study as a whole: Sequenced scalp T cells also include alphabeta T cells resident in normal skin.

Extracted RNA was reverse transcribed, and the resulting cDNA served as sequencing template. The repertoire was sequenced with immunoSEQ multiplex PCR; TCRdb's copy has only in-frame clones and lacks some. The table lists over 100,000 clones, with no singletons. The rearrangement joins TRBV1 to TRBJ2-2, with 10 nucleotides matching TRBD1. This receptor was obtained from a C3H/HeJ mouse with alopecia areata. This mouse strain has H2-k as its MHC haplotype. Sequenced sample: lesional skin. This CDR3 is CTCSADTGQGSGQLYF. The sequenced CDR3 bases are TGCACCTGCAGTGCAGATACGGGACAGGGGTCCGGG.